Below are 23 T cell receptor beta chains sequenced from a single sample in a study of persistence of HIV-infected CD4 T cells. Their antigens remain unidentified. The immunoSEQ assay was version 4, run in survey mode. The assay was immunoSEQ multiplex PCR, and TCRdb's table has in-frame clones only and misses some. This sample has 15,000 to 20,000 clones, with approximately 65% found just once. Cells were stimulated with CMV-infected fibroblast lysates at roughly 9.1 ug/mL. Sorting selected CD4+ T cells upregulating both CD40 ligand and CD69. Sequencing used CD4+ T cells sorted from PBMCs after roughly 18-hour stimulation, obtained from a patient who received antiretroviral therapy. These receptors came from an adult woman with HIV who was CMV-seropositive.

The rearrangement links TRBV18 to TRBJ1-2, with TRBD1 matching over 8 bases. The junction had 6 bases not matched to a gene; V was cut back by 6 bases and J by 3 bases. CDR3 length: 14 amino acids. Germline V gene sequence: CDR1 KGHSH, CDR2 LQKENI. The CDR3 reads CASSDRGSHYGYTF. The CDR3, as DNA: TGTGCCAGCTCCGACAGGGGTTCCCACTATGGCTACACCTTC.

The chain links TRBV3-1 (or the pseudogene TRBV3-2) to TRBJ1-3; unclear D gene. The CDR3 consists of 16 residues. V was cut by 1 base and J by 3 bases, with 13 bases left in between. CDR1 LGHDT and CDR2 YNNKEL come from the germline V gene (reference sequence). CDR3: CASSQGAGSNGNTIYF. The DNA for the CDR3 is TGTGCCAGCAGCCAAGGCGCCGGGAGCAATGGAAACACCATATATTTT.

The chain carries TRBV19 and TRBJ2-3; D possibly uses TRBD1 or TRBD2 (6 bases each). V gave up 3 bases and J gave up 4 bases, with 11 bases separating them. The CDR3 covers 14 residues. Per the germline V gene, CDR1 is LNHDA and CDR2 is SQIVND (reference sequence). The CDR3, as DNA: TGTGCCAGTAGTATCGGAAGGGGGGCAGATACGCAGTATTTT. This encodes CASSIGRGADTQYF.

The chain couples TRBV29-1 to TRBJ1-2; weak D call: TRBD1 (5 bases). CDR3 length: 12 amino acids. Between the trimmed V and J ends, which lost 5 bases and 8 bases, there was a span of 15 bases. Germline values: CDR1 SQVTM, CDR2 ANQGSEA. For the CDR3, the DNA is TGCAGCGTTTGGTCCGGGGGTACCGGCTACACCTTC. Translating it yields CSVWSGGTGYTF.

This rearrangement joins TRBV7-8 to TRBJ1-2; the D is unclear. The germline gives CDR1 SGHVS, CDR2 FQNEAQ. The germline V and J ends were trimmed by 2 bases and 8 bases, with 12 bases remaining between them. The CDR3 runs to 13 residues. The CDR3 coding sequence is TGTGCCAGCAGCTTAAGGTCGGGCGGGGGCTACACCTTC. Translated: CASSLRSGGGYTF. Drawing the rest from reference TRBV7-8 and TRBJ1-2, the complete variable domain is GAGVSQSPRYKVAKRGQDVALRCDPISGHVSLFWYQQALGQGPEFLTYFQNEAQLDKSGLPSDRFFAERPEGSVSTLKIQRTQQEDSAVYLCASSLRSGGGYTFGSGTRLTVV.

In this sample, this clone turned up a few times. CDR3 bases: TGTGCCAGCAGCTCGGGTCCCTATGGCTACACCTTC. Protein sequence: CASSSGPYGYTF. This chain uses TRBV7-9 with TRBJ1-2; the D is unclear. The germline V and J ends were trimmed by 4 bases and 4 bases, with 7 bases remaining between them. The CDR3 loop spans 12 amino acids. Germline V gene data show CDR1 as SEHNR and CDR2 as FQNEAQ (reference sequence).

This clone was recorded once. This chain links TRBV5-1 with TRBJ2-3, with 9 bases aligning to TRBD2. Looked up from germline, CDR1 is SGHRS and CDR2 is YFSETQ. J gave up 3 bases and V 3 bases, and 5 bases lay outside the gene matches. The CDR3 contains 15 residues. The CDR3, as DNA: TGCGCCAGCAGCTCTAGCGGGGCGGATACAGATACGCAGTATTTT. Its translation is CASSSSGADTDTQYF.

This chain links TRBV3-1 (or the pseudogene TRBV3-2) with TRBJ2-1; possible D gene TRBD1, 5 bases. V was pared by 0 bases and J by 7 bases, with 13 bases between. There are 15 residues in the CDR3. In germline, CDR1 is LGHDT, CDR2 YNNKEL (reference sequence). CDR3 protein: CASSQDLGRVNEQFF. DNA of the CDR3: TGTGCCAGCAGCCAAGATCTCGGCAGGGTGAATGAGCAGTTCTTC.

The chain couples TRBV19 to TRBJ2-5, with 11 positions matching TRBD2. The CDR3 contains 12 residues. Germline loops: CDR1 LNHDA, CDR2 SQIVND (reference sequence). J was trimmed by 10 bases and V by 11 bases; bases with no gene match: 9. In nucleotides, the CDR3 is TGTGCCTGCGGAGTAGCGGGGGGGCGCCAGTACTTC. Its translation is CACGVAGGRQYF.

The gene calls are TRBV3-1 (or the pseudogene TRBV3-2) and TRBJ2-3, with 8 bases lining up with TRBD2. CDR3 length equals 16 residues. Germline CDR1 and CDR2: LGHDT and YNNKEL (reference sequence). V lost 4 bases, J lost 0 bases, and 6 bases stayed unmatched. CDR3 region: CASSPLAGASTDTQYF. The CDR3 DNA sequence: TGTGCCAGCAGCCCCCTAGCGGGTGCTAGCACAGATACGCAGTATTTT.

The sample holds one count of this clone. Here the CDR3 reads CASSQDREGGYTF. The DNA for the CDR3 is TGTGCCAGCAGCCAAGACAGGGAGGGAGGCTACACCTTC. The chain couples TRBV16 to TRBJ1-2, with TRBD1 identical over 7 bases. With 2 bases clipped from V and 8 bases from J, the junction kept 5 bases outside the gene matches. Germline V gives CDR1 KGHSY, CDR2 FQNENV. The CDR3 runs to 13 residues.

This clone counts as medium-sized. The V call is TRBV29-1, the J call TRBJ1-5, with D possibly matching TRBD1 (5 bases). Germline lookup yields CDR1 SQVTM and CDR2 ANQGSEA. The CDR3 contains 13 residues. V dropped 7 bases and J dropped 5 bases, with 15 bases sitting between them. The DNA of the CDR3 is TGCAGCGCCCAGGGTTTGGGGGATCAGCCCCAGCATTTT. Translation: CSAQGLGDQPQHF.

The chain joins TRBV6-5 to TRBJ1-6; possible D gene TRBD1, 6 bases. Germline V gives CDR1 MNHEY, CDR2 SVGAGI. The CDR3 has 13 residues. V shed 6 bases and J shed 6 bases, with 9 bases lying between them. The CDR3 spells CASRGQANSPLHF. The DNA for the CDR3 is TGTGCCAGCAGGGGACAAGCTAATTCACCCCTCCACTTT.

The chain combines TRBV13 with TRBJ2-5; 15 nucleotides agree with TRBD2. The CDR3 has 16 residues. Germline values: CDR1 PRHDT, CDR2 FYEKMQ (reference sequence). V was clipped by 5 bases and J by 5 bases; unmatched bases: 6. CDR3: CASSPGLAGGQETQYF. The CDR3 coding sequence is TGTGCCAGCAGCCCTGGACTAGCGGGGGGGCAGGAGACCCAGTACTTC.

The J gene is TRBJ2-1, the V gene TRBV6-5, with D possibly matching TRBD1 (5 bases). The germline V gene encodes CDR1 MNHEY and CDR2 SVGAGI. The CDR3 has 16 residues. Trimming stripped 2 bases from V and 3 bases from J, with 14 bases between. CDR3 sequence reads: CASSYKTDLLYNEQFF. CDR3 bases: TGTGCCAGCAGTTACAAGACAGATTTGCTCTACAATGAGCAGTTCTTC.

The chain uses TRBV3-1 (or the pseudogene TRBV3-2) and TRBJ2-1; 9 bases align to TRBD2. The CDR3 consists of 14 residues. In germline, CDR1 is LGHDT, CDR2 YNNKEL (reference sequence). J gave up 6 bases and V 4 bases, and 4 bases lay outside the gene matches. CDR3 sequence reads: CASSLAGVSNEQFF. CDR3 coding DNA: TGTGCCAGCAGCCTAGCGGGGGTGAGCAATGAGCAGTTCTTC.

CDR3 amino acids: CASEGPRTGGVFDYGYTF. The CDR3 bases are TGTGCCAGCGAAGGGCCGCGGACAGGGGGCGTTTTTGACTATGGCTACACCTTC. The chain carries TRBV28 and TRBJ1-2; 11 bases fit TRBD1. CDR1 and CDR2 (germline): MDHEN, SYDVKM. Trimming cost V 8 bases and J 3 bases; bases outside gene matches: 17. This CDR3 has 18 amino acids.

Only a few counts were recorded for this clone. This chain uses TRBV18 with TRBJ2-7; D gene ambiguous. Germline V gene sequence: CDR1 KGHSH, CDR2 LQKENI. This CDR3 has 13 amino acids. The germline V and J ends were trimmed by 6 bases and 6 bases, with 15 bases remaining between them. CDR3 nucleotides: TGTGCCAGCTCCCCCAACCCTTCTTCCGAGCAGTACGTC. Translating it yields CASSPNPSSEQYV.

The genes are TRBV12-3 or TRBV12-4 and TRBJ1-1; D unresolved. CDR3 length: 13 residues. V lost 5 bases and J lost 1, with 8 bases in between. The CDR3 spells CASSPGENTEAFF. CDR3 DNA sequence: TGTGCCAGCAGTCCCGGTGAGAACACTGAAGCTTTCTTT.

The chain combines TRBV7-9 with TRBJ2-2; 7 bases map to TRBD2. Germline assignment: CDR1 SEHNR and CDR2 FQNEAQ (reference sequence). The junction had 12 bases not matched to a gene; V was cut back by 5 bases and J by 6 bases. This CDR3 has 16 residues. Written as DNA, the CDR3 is TGTGCCAGCAGCCCCGGGATCTCCGCGGGGGCCGGGGAGCTGTTTTTT. It translates to CASSPGISAGAGELFF.

This chain joins TRBV7-9 and TRBJ1-5; a weak D match, TRBD1 (5 bases). The CDR3 runs to 18 residues. Germline V CDR1 and CDR2: SEHNR, FQNEAQ (reference sequence). V lost 2 bases, J lost 1 base, and 18 bases lay in between. For the CDR3, the DNA is TGTGCCAGCAGCTTATCAGGCAGGGATAGTTTCAGCAATCAGCCCCAGCATTTT. Its protein is CASSLSGRDSFSNQPQHF. Together with reference TRBV7-9 and TRBJ1-5, the CDR3 gives the full variable domain: DTGVSQNPRHKITKRGQNVTFRCDPISEHNRLYWYRQTLGQGPEFLTYFQNEAQLEKSRLLSDRFSAERPKGSFSTLEIQRTEQGDSAMYLCASSLSGRDSFSNQPQHFGDGTRLSIL.

The chain links TRBV7-2 to TRBJ2-7, with a weak D call TRBD2 (5 bases). The CDR3 has 15 amino acids. The V gene lost 3 bases and the J gene lost 2 bases, with 14 bases spanning the gap. Germline CDR1 SGHTA, CDR2 FQGNSA. In nucleotides, the CDR3 is TGTGCCAGCAGCTTTGTGAGGACTTCCGCCTACGAGCAGTACTTC. The encoded protein is CASSFVRTSAYEQYF. Drawing the rest from reference TRBV7-2 and TRBJ2-7, the complete variable domain is GAGVSQSPSNKVTEKGKDVELRCDPISGHTALYWYRQSLGQGLEFLIYFQGNSAPDKSGLPSDRFSAERTGGSVSTLTIQRTQQEDSAVYLCASSFVRTSAYEQYFGPGTRLTVT.

The CDR3 here is CSVVTGTTEAFF. CDR3 bases: TGCAGCGTTGTAACAGGGACCACTGAAGCTTTCTTT. The chain links TRBV29-1 to TRBJ1-1; maybe TRBD1 (6 bases). The CDR3 has 12 residues. The V and J ends lost 4 bases and 4 bases respectively, with 10 bases between them. Germline CDR1 reads SQVTM; CDR2 reads ANQGSEA. The whole variable domain, remainder taken from reference TRBV29-1 and TRBJ1-1, is SAVISQKPSRDICQRGTSLTIQCQVDSQVTMMFWYRQQPGQSLTLIATANQGSEATYESGFVIDKFPISRPNLTFSTLTVSNMSPEDSSIYLCSVVTGTTEAFFGQGTRLTVV.